This TCR beta chain was obtained from a study of post-analysis software for immune sequencing data (dated by TCRdb to 2015 to 2017). About the full investigation: Disease courses on record covered relapsing-remitting, secondary progressive and progressive-relapsing multiple sclerosis, though some patients had no subtype annotation. Patient repertoires were compared against roughly 12 previously published healthy control repertoires from donors aged roughly 6 to 26 years. A subset of samples was prepared in parallel using single-end sample barcoding, then pooled and co-amplified after Illumina adapter ligation.

General study outcomes and caveats: The control group was slightly older than the multiple sclerosis patient group. Patients showed significantly higher frequencies than controls for 4 or 5 TRBV segments, among them TRBV5-6, TRBV5-1 and TRBV20-1. Strong co-clustering of samples prepared in the same batch was shown by direct clustering with F measure, prompting a batch-effect correction. Normalized Chao1 diversity was significantly lower in multiple sclerosis patients than controls, suggesting substantial peripheral T-cell clonal expansion.

This clonotype was picked up a small number of times. This clone's antigen is unknown. No per-base quality is available; no much larger clone lies one base away. The method was PCR. Sequenced using an Illumina HiSeq 2500. To reduce PCR and sequencing biases, unique molecular identifiers were built into the TCR beta cDNA libraries. Per 1 to 10 million input T cells, approximately 500,000 cDNA molecules were obtained, such that each molecule approximated one T cell. Patient libraries were prepared and sequenced with the same protocol used for the earlier healthy control dataset. Within a given batch, samples were prepared together, multiplexed and sequenced on the same HiSeq lane. As for the original processing: MIGEC handled the raw barcoded reads, throwing out single-read molecular identifier groups before consensus assembly and CDR3 extraction. VDJtools was used for post-analysis of the clonotype tables, and diversity was normalized by down-sampling every dataset to the size of the smallest sample. Repertoire overlap clustering matched CDR3 amino acid but not nucleotide sequences to correct batch-related cross-sample contamination. TCRdb redid the processing of the public reads, applying fastp at Q25 and MiXCR, and retained in-frame beta chains. Every CDR3 protein is listed once, alongside the most common genes and DNA of its rows. TCRdb, not the authors, supplied the V and J calls. A total of about 820,000 distinct CDR3 sequences appear in this sample, roughly 58% of them only once. Jointly, the top ten make up roughly 4.4% of the sample.

As encoded in the germline V gene (reference sequence), CDR1 is LGHDT while CDR2 is YNNKEL. Cut back by 3 bases and 7 bases, the V and J ends lie 9 bases apart. The CDR3 holds 12 amino acids from the cysteine to the phenylalanine. The sequence is cut down to CDR3 DNA, 36 bases in frame from base 1. TCR beta repertoires were profiled from peripheral blood of about a dozen young patients with multiple sclerosis to demonstrate the VDJtools post-analysis software. The multiple sclerosis patients were children and adolescents ranging in age from about 6 to 17 years. The TCR comes from a girl aged 5-17 years with multiple sclerosis. The V gene is TRBV3-1 and the J gene is TRBJ1-2; confidence is insufficient to name the D gene. Sequencing was done on a sample of blood. The CDR3 corresponds to CASSHLRTGYTF. The DNA is as follows: TGTGCCAGCAGCCACCTAAGAACTGGCTACACCTTC. Outside the CDR3, residues come from the reference TRBV3-1 and TRBJ1-2 proteins, so the full variable domain is: DTAVSQTPKYLVTQMGNDKSIKCEQNLGHDTMYWYKQDSKKFLKIMFSYNNKELIINETVPNRFSPKSPDKAHLNLHINSLELGDSAVYFCASSHLRTGYTFGSGTRLTVV.